The sequence of this T cell receptor beta chain was determined in a study of human T cells and chemical hapten exposure (dated by TCRdb to the early 2020s). About the study as a whole: Libraries were pooled for sequencing, and per-sample TCR yields varied mainly because of small differences in library volumes within the pool. The study tracked peripheral blood TCR repertoire changes in vivo during primary and secondary sensitization to the hapten diphenylcyclopropenone (DPC) in alopecia patients. For every blood RNA sample, sequencing covered both the TCR alpha and TCR beta chains. What the study reported, not specific to this receptor: The number of TCRs above 1 in 1000 frequency did not change with DPC sensitization; there was no evidence of global repertoire structure alterations. Repeated subsampling changed both the strength of the expansion versus patch-test correlation and the threshold at which the correlation became significant.

Relative to germline, V is missing 6 bases and J is missing 1 base, with 4 bases of the junction outside any gene match. CDR1 and CDR2 are read off the germline V gene (reference sequence) as LNHNV and YYDKDF. The CDR3 spans 14 residues, from the cysteine through the phenylalanine. The kept DNA is CDR3 alone, 42 bases in frame from the first base. Preparation of the library involved RACE. Sequencing was carried out with a NextSeq 500. Library preparation attached unique molecular identifiers to individual cDNA molecules for quantitative, reproducible TCR counting. Concerning the study's data processing: The median number of TCRs per sample was over 85,000, ranging from about 20,000 to 700,000. V, J and CDR3 annotation of the TCR reads was carried out using the Decombinator software suite. For the PS versus PT1 abundance plots, all samples were subsampled to the same number of TCRs (28,000). Expanded TCRs were defined as absent before sensitization and observed at least eight times at the 2-week time point. TCRdb cleaned the public reads at Q25 with fastp, built clones with MiXCR and kept in-frame beta chains. Entries that share a CDR3 protein sequence are merged under the most common genes and DNA. It is TCRdb's table, rather than the study itself, that gives the V and J calls and clone size. The sample table records some 90,000 distinct CDR3 sequences; about 8.6% of these occur just once. About 3% of the sample goes to the ten largest clones.

The time point label for this specimen denotes: healthy volunteer bleed at 2 weeks. Total RNA was isolated from unfractionated whole blood collected in Tempus Blood RNA tubes. As TCR sequencing controls, 4 or 5 healthy volunteers were used, with blood taken at day 0, 2 weeks and 6 weeks. This clonotype was seen only a few times. Its antigen is currently not known. One base away there is no much larger clone; base qualities are not given. This chain is built from TRBV15 and TRBJ2-3; 7 bases in the middle match TRBD1. The receptor was derived from a female donor in good health. Some clones in this sample may be carry-over from other donors' samples. The material sequenced was whole blood. The nucleotides are TGTGCCACCAGTTACAGGGGCCGCACAGATACGCAGTATTTT. It encodes CATSYRGRTDTQYF.